Below, 19 T cell receptor beta chains from the same sample are listed, as sequenced in a study of blood T cell repertoires in COVID-19 (TCRdb year 2020). Library preparation used the immunoSEQ multiplex PCR assay. Here the immuneACCESS table is served through TCRdb, limited to in-frame sequences with V and J called. Missing clones are a known gap in these copies; in checked studies unresolved V genes cover under half, and the rest lacks a known reason. The sample table holds hundreds of thousands of clones, of which roughly 90% were seen once. The ten most abundant clones make up approximately 3% of the sample. The material sequenced was peripheral blood. Receptor source: a woman between 25 and 40 years old with COVID-19, enrolled during active disease.

This rearrangement joins TRBV10-2 to TRBJ2-7, with 8 bases lining up with TRBD1. Germline V gene sequence: CDR1 WSHSY, CDR2 SAAADI. This CDR3 has 17 residues. The V gene end was trimmed by 3 bases and the J gene end by 4 bases; junction bases not matched to a gene: 14. In DNA, the CDR3 is TGCGCCAGCAGTGAAATCGTCGGCATACAGGGGGGATACGAGCAGTACTTC. It translates to CASSEIVGIQGGYEQYF.

The J gene is TRBJ1-1, the V gene TRBV9; 7 nucleotides match TRBD1. Germline V gene sequence: CDR1 SGDLS, CDR2 YYNGEE. V lost 0 bases to trimming and J lost 4 bases; unmatched junction nucleotides: 0. The CDR3 consists of 13 residues. The CDR3 DNA reads TGTGCCAGCAGCGTAGGGGACAGCACTGAAGCTTTCTTT. This gives the protein CASSVGDSTEAFF.

This chain uses TRBV4-1 with TRBJ2-7; TRBD2 matches 9 bases. CDR3 length equals 16 residues. With 0 bases clipped from V and 5 bases from J, the junction kept 8 bases outside the gene matches. Germline V gene sequence: CDR1 MGHRA, CDR2 YSYEKL. Here the CDR3 DNA reads TGCGCCAGCAGCCAAGAGGGCGGGAGGGCAACAGACGAGCAGTACGTC. As protein: CASSQEGGRATDEQYV.

This chain uses TRBV5-1 with TRBJ2-5, with a tentative D call TRBD2 (6 bases). In germline, CDR1 is SGHRS, CDR2 YFSETQ. The germline V and J ends were trimmed by 1 base and 0 bases, with 7 bases remaining between them. The CDR3 contains 14 residues. The CDR3 here is CASSLLAYQETQYF. CDR3 DNA sequence: TGCGCCAGCAGCTTGCTAGCGTACCAAGAGACCCAGTACTTC. Together with reference TRBV5-1 and TRBJ2-5, the CDR3 gives the full variable domain: KAGVTQTPRYLIKTRGQQVTLSCSPISGHRSVSWYQQTPGQGLQFLFEYFSETQRNKGNFPGRFSGRQFSNSRSEMNVSTLELGDSALYLCASSLLAYQETQYFGPGTRLLVL.

The rearrangement uses TRBV20-1 and TRBJ2-5, with 8 bases that match TRBD2. Trimming cost V 3 bases and J 4 bases; bases outside gene matches: 7. The CDR3 totals 14 residues. CDR1 DFQATT and CDR2 SNEGSKA come from the germline V gene (reference sequence). In DNA form, the CDR3 reads TGCAGTGCTAGTAGGACGGGAGGGCCAGAGACCCAGTACTTC. This codes for CSASRTGGPETQYF.

A few counts support this clone. The chain carries TRBV30 and TRBJ2-1; 7 positions agree with TRBD2. Trimming took 7 bases from V and 3 from J; bases not matched to a gene: 6. The CDR3 has 13 residues. Germline CDR1 GTSNPN, CDR2 SVGIG (reference sequence). In DNA, the CDR3 is TGTGCCTATACTAGCGTAAACTACAATGAGCAGTTCTTC. Translated: CAYTSVNYNEQFF.

This sequence joins TRBV28 and TRBJ2-7; D perhaps matches TRBD2 (7 bases). V was trimmed by 7 bases and J by 1 base, leaving 14 bases between them. CDR1 MDHEN and CDR2 SYDVKM come from the germline V gene. The CDR3 spans 14 residues. The CDR3 DNA reads as TGTGCCAGCACTACCGGGGGGCATTCCTACGAGCAGTACTTC. This encodes CASTTGGHSYEQYF.

The CDR3 nucleotides are TGTGCCAGCAGCCAACTCGCGGGACTAGCGGGGCGAAGGTACAATGAGCAGTTCTTC. Protein sequence: CASSQLAGLAGRRYNEQFF. The rearrangement uses TRBV11-3 and TRBJ2-1; 13 bases fit TRBD2. CDR1 SGHNT and CDR2 YENEEA come from the germline V gene. The CDR3 totals 19 residues. Unmatched junction bases numbered 14, after V lost 5 bases and J lost 4 bases.

This chain joins TRBV4-1 and TRBJ2-1, with D possibly matching TRBD1 (6 bases). Trimming stripped 11 bases from V and 1 base from J, with 9 bases between. This CDR3 has 12 residues. Germline assignment: CDR1 MGHRA and CDR2 YSYEKL. The CDR3, as DNA: TGCGCCTCTAGGGGGTCCTACAATGAGCAGTTCTTC. Its translation: CASRGSYNEQFF.

This clone was seen once. V is TRBV27 and J is TRBJ2-1, with 9 positions matching TRBD2. The length of the CDR3 is 17 residues. Germline V gene sequence: CDR1 MNHEY, CDR2 SMNVEV (reference sequence). V dropped 2 bases and J dropped 4; count of bases not matched to a gene: 9. CDR3 region: CASSLRSLAGGYNEQFF. CDR3 nucleotides: TGTGCCAGCAGTTTACGATCACTAGCGGGTGGGTACAATGAGCAGTTCTTC.

The rearrangement joins TRBV4-3 to TRBJ1-2; 9 bases match TRBD1. Germline CDR1 reads LGHNA; CDR2 reads YSLEER. Trimming cost V 2 bases and J 5 bases; bases outside gene matches: 3. The CDR3 is 14 amino acids. This chain's CDR3 is CASSQPGQGYGYTF. CDR3 sequence (DNA): TGCGCCAGCAGCCAACCGGGACAGGGATATGGCTACACCTTC.

This rearrangement joins TRBV18 to TRBJ1-6; D gene uncertain. CDR3 length: 16 amino acids. V was cut by 1 base and J by 10 bases, with 17 bases left in between. Germline CDR1 and CDR2: KGHSH and LQKENI. The CDR3 DNA reads TGTGCCAGCTCACCACTCCCCTCCCGGGGAGGATCACCCCTCCACTTT. Its protein product is CASSPLPSRGGSPLHF.

V and J are TRBV7-9 and TRBJ1-4; 10 positions match TRBD1. Germline V gives CDR1 SEHNR, CDR2 FQNEAQ (reference sequence). V lost 6 bases, J lost 5 bases, and 9 bases stayed unmatched. The CDR3 sequence is 16 residues long. The CDR3 reads CASSGLGGQGNEKLFF. The DNA for the CDR3 is TGTGCCAGCAGTGGATTAGGGGGACAGGGGAATGAAAAACTGTTTTTT.

V gene TRBV6-2 or TRBV6-3 combines with J gene TRBJ2-7, with D maybe TRBD1 (6 bases). This CDR3 is 14 amino acids long. The V end was cut by 2 bases, the J end by 3 bases, with 11 bases between. Germline V CDR1 and CDR2: MNHEY, SVGEGT. The CDR3 region is CASSYLGQHYEQYV. The DNA of the CDR3 is TGTGCCAGCAGTTACCTAGGACAGCACTACGAGCAGTACGTC.

V and J are TRBV5-1 and TRBJ2-7, with a weak D call TRBD1 (6 bases). The CDR3 length is 16 residues. In germline, CDR1 is SGHRS, CDR2 YFSETQ. Deletions cut 2 bases from V and 0 bases from J, with 15 bases between. The CDR3 sequence is CASSFATGILSYEQYF. The CDR3 region has the DNA TGCGCCAGCAGCTTCGCGACAGGAATCCTCTCCTACGAGCAGTACTTC.

CDR3 in amino acids: CASSLSSRGYTEAFF. The CDR3, as DNA: TGTGCCAGCAGTCTTTCCTCCAGGGGTTACACTGAAGCTTTCTTT. This chain connects TRBV27 to TRBJ1-1, with D perhaps TRBD1 (6 bases). The CDR3 runs to 15 residues. V shed 5 bases and J shed 3 bases, with 16 bases lying between them. Germline CDR1 reads MNHEY; CDR2 reads SMNVEV (reference sequence).

V usage is TRBV24-1 and J usage is TRBJ2-2; 9 bases agree with TRBD1. This CDR3 region has 18 residues. V dropped 0 bases and J dropped 5; count of bases not matched to a gene: 9. Germline loops: CDR1 KGHDR, CDR2 SFDVKD. CDR3 nucleotide sequence: TGTGCCACCAGTGATTTGAGTATCGGACAGGGGAAGACCGGGGAGCTGTTTTTT. Residues: CATSDLSIGQGKTGELFF.

Note on this clone: The sample contains more than one DNA sequence encoding this CDR3. This sequence joins TRBV11-3 and TRBJ2-5; D call uncertain. CDR3 length: 11 amino acids. Germline V gene sequence: CDR1 SGHNT, CDR2 YENEEA. Trimming pared 5 bases from V and 5 bases from J, leaving 6 bases between. The CDR3 DNA reads as TGTGCCAGCAGCCCCCGGGAGACCCAGTACTTC. It yields the protein CASSPRETQYF.

The CDR3 region is CASSQDGVPGELFF. The CDR3 region has the DNA TGCGCCAGCAGCCAAGATGGAGTGCCCGGGGAGCTGTTTTTT. V usage is TRBV4-3 and J usage is TRBJ2-2; no clear D gene. The V and J ends lost 0 bases and 6 bases respectively, with 8 bases between them. Germline assignment: CDR1 LGHNA and CDR2 YSLEER. The CDR3 totals 14 residues.